This T cell receptor beta chain was captured by sequencing in a study of shared clonotypes between healthy human individuals. Investigators divided CD4+ cells into CD45RA+ naive and CD45RA-negative memory subsets. This table comes from immunoSEQ multiplex PCR, and its TCRdb copy is limited to in-frame clones, with some not included. Found here are fewer than 1.6 million clones, around 98.5% of them singletons; the top ten hold about 0.4%. On this clone: Its cognate antigen is unknown.

General observations from the study: Around 5.4% of naive CD4 clonotypes were common to four donors. Sampling covered nothing but blood. Tissue TCR repertoires likely differ from those found in blood. Represented diversity (both genetic and exposure-history) was limited by the small number of donors.

The CDR3 has 15 residues. Between the trimmed V and J ends, which lost 0 bases and 4 bases, there was a span of 12 bases. Germline CDR1 SGDLS, CDR2 YYNGEE. Sequencing was performed on naive CD4+ T cells sorted from blood. Specified subset: CD45RA+ positively selected. This rearrangement joins TRBV9 to TRBJ2-3; the D gene could be TRBD1 or TRBD2 (7 bases each). The source of this sequence is a man aged 25 to 40 in good health. The CDR3: CASSVDRGGSDTQYF. DNA of the CDR3: TGTGCCAGCAGCGTAGACAGGGGAGGGTCAGATACGCAGTATTTT. The entire variable domain, with the rest obtained from reference TRBV9 and TRBJ2-3, is as follows: DSGVTQTPKHLITATGQRVTLRCSPRSGDLSVYWYQQSLDQGLQFLIQYYNGEERAKGNILERFSAQQFPDLHSELNLSSLELGDSALYFCASSVDRGGSDTQYFGPGTRLTVL.